Detailed here is one T cell receptor (beta chain). Its antigen is not identified. The V gene's germline CDR1 is SGHRS and CDR2 YFSETQ. Trimming pared 4 bases from V and 10 bases from J, leaving 18 bases between. The CDR3 is made up of 14 amino acids. MiXCR, run by TCRdb on the RT-PCR reads, gives a single entry per CDR3 protein. Of 550,000 to 800,000 distinct CDR3 sequences in the sample, about 15% were seen once. This sample is drawn from a study of response to subunit inactivated influenza vaccine. Notes on the study in general: Authors suggested few new T cells are recruited by each seasonal influenza vaccination.

V usage is TRBV5-1 and J usage is TRBJ2-1, with D maybe TRBD2 (5 bases). Sequences were derived from PBMCs from blood, sampled less than 15 days before vaccination. The receptor was isolated from a man aged 45 to 65 who received an inactivated influenza vaccine. DNA for the CDR3: TGCGCCAGCAGCCAGCCAGGACTTGCCACGGAGCAGTTCTTC. The encoded protein is CASSQPGLATEQFF.